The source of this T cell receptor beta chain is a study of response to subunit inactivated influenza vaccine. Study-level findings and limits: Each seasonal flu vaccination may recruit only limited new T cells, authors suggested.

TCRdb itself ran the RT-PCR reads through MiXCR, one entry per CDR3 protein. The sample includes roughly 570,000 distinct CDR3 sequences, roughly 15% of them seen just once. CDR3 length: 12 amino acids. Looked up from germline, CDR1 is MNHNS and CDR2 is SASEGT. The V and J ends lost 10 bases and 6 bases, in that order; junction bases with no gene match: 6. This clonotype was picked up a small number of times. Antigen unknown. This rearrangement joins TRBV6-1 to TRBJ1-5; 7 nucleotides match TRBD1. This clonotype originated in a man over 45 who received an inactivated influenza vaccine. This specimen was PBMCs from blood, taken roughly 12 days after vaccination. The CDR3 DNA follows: TGTGCCACCCGACAGGGTGTTCAGCCCCAGCATTTT. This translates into CATRQGVQPQHF.